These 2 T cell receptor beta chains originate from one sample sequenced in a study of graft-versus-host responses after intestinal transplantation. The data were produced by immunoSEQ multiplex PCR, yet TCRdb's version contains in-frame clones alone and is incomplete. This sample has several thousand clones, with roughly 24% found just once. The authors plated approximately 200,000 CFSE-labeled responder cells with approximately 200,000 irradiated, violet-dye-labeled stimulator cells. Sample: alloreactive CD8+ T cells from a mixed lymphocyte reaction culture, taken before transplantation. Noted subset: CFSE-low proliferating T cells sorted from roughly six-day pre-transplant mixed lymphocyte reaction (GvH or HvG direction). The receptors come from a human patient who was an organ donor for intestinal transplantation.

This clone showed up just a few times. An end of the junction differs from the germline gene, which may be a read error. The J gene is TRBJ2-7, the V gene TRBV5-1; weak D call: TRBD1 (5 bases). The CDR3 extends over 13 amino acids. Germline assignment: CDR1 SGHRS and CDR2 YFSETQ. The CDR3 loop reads CASSLARANEQYF. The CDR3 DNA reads TGTGCCAGCAGCTTGGCCAGGGCCAACGAGCAGTACTTC.

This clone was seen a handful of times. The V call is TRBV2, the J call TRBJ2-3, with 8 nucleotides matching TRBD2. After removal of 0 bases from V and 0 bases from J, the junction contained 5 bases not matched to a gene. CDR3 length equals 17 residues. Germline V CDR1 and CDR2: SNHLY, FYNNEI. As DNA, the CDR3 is TGTGCCAGCAGTGAAGCGCCACTAGCGGCTAGCACAGATACGCAGTATTTT. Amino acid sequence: CASSEAPLAASTDTQYF.